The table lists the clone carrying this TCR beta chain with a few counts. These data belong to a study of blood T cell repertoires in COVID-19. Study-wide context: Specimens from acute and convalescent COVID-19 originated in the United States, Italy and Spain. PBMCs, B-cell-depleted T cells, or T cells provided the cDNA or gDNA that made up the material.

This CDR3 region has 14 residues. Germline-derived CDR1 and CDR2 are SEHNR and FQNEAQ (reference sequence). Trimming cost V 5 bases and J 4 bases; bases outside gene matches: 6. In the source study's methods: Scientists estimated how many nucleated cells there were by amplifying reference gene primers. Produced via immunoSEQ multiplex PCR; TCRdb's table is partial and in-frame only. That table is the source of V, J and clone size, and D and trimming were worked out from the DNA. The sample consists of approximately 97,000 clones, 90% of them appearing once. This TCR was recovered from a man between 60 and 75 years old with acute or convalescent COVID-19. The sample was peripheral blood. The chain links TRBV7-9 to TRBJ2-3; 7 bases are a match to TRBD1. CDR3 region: CASSPGQAADTQYF. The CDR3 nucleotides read TGTGCCAGCAGCCCCGGACAGGCCGCAGATACGCAGTATTTT.